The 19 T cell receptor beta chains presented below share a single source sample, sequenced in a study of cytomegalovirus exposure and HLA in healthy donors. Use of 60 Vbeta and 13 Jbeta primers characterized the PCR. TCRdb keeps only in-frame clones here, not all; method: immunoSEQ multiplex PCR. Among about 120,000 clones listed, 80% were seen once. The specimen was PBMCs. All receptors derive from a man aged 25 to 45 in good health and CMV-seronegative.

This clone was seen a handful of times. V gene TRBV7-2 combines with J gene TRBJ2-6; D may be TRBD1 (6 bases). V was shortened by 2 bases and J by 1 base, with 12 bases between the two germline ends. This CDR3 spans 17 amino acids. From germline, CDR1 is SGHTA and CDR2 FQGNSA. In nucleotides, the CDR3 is TGTGCCAGCAGCTTACAAGGGGGTTTTTCTGGGGCCAACGTCCTGACTTTC. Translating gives CASSLQGGFSGANVLTF.

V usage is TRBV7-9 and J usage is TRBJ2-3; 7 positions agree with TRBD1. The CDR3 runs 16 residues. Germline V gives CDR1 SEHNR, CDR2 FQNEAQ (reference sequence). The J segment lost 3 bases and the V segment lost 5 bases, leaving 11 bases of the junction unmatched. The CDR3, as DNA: TGTGCCAGCAGCCAACCGAGACAGGGCGGAACAGATACGCAGTATTTT. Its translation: CASSQPRQGGTDTQYF.

The CDR3 coding sequence is TGCGCCAGCAACAAGGGAGCGGGAGGACAGGACGAGCAGTACTTC. This translates into CASNKGAGGQDEQYF. This sequence joins TRBV5-1 and TRBJ2-7, with 9 bases that match TRBD2. Germline CDR1 reads SGHRS; CDR2 reads YFSETQ. Unmatched junction bases numbered 12, after V lost 6 bases and J lost 5 bases. The CDR3 is 15 amino acids.

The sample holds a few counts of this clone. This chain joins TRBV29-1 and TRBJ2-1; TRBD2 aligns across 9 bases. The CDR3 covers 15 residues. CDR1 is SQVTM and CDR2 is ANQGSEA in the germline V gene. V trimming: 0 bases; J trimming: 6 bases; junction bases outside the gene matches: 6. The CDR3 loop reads CSVEDAASGTNEQFF. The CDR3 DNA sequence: TGCAGCGTTGAAGATGCGGCTAGCGGGACCAATGAGCAGTTCTTC.

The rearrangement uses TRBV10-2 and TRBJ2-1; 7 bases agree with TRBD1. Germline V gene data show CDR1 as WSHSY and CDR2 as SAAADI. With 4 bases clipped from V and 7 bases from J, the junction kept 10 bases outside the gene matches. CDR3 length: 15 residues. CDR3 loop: CASSAGSPRGNEQFF. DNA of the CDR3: TGCGCCAGCAGTGCCGGGTCCCCCAGGGGGAATGAGCAGTTCTTC.

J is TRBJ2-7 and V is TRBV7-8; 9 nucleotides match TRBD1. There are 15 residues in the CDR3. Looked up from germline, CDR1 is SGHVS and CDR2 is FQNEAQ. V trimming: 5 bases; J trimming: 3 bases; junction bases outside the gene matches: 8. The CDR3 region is CASSATGGNYYEQYF. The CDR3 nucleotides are TGTGCCAGCAGCGCCACAGGGGGCAACTACTACGAGCAGTACTTC.

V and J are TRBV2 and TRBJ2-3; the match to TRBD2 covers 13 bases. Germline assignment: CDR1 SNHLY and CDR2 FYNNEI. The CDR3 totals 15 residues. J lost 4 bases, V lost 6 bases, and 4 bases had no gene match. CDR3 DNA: TGTGCCAGCAGCGTAACTAGCGGGAGGGCAGATACGCAGTATTTT. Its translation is CASSVTSGRADTQYF.

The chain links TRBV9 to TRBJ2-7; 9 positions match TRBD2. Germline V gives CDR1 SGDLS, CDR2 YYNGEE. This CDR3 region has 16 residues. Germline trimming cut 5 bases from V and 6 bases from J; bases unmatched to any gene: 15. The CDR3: CASSASGSGSDLEQYF. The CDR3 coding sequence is TGTGCCAGCAGTGCCTCGGGTAGCGGGAGCGATCTCGAGCAGTACTTC.

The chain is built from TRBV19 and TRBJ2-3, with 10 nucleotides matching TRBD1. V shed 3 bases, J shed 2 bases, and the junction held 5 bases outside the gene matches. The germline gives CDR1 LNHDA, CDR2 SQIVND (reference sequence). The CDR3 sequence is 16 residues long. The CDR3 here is CASSMGQGLLTDTQYF. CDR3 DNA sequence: TGTGCCAGTAGTATGGGACAGGGGCTGCTCACAGATACGCAGTATTTT.

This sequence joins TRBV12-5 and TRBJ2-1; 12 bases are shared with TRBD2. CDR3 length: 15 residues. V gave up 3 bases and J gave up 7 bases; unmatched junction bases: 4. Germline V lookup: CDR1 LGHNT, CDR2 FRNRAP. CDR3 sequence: CASGFASGRVNEQFF. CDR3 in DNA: TGTGCTAGTGGTTTCGCTAGCGGGAGGGTAAATGAGCAGTTCTTC.

DNA of the CDR3: TGCAGCGTTGACTCACAGGACGGCAGGGGGCTATACAATGAGCAGTTCTTC. Translated, it gives CSVDSQDGRGLYNEQFF. The chain employs TRBV29-1 and TRBJ2-1, with 8 nucleotides matching TRBD1. Germline loops: CDR1 SQVTM, CDR2 ANQGSEA. The CDR3 length is 17 residues. V gave up 3 bases and J gave up 4 bases; unmatched junction bases: 14.

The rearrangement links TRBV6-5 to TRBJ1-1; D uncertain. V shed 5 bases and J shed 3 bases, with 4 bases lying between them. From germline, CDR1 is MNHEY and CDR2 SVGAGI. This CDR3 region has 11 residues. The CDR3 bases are TGTGCCAGCAGTGGCCACACTGAAGCTTTCTTT. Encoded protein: CASSGHTEAFF.

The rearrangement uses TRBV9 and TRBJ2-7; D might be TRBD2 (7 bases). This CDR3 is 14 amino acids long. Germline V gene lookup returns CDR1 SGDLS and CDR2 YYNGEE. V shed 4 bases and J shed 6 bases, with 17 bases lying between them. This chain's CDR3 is CASSRGRGQAEQYF. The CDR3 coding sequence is TGTGCCAGCAGCCGAGGGAGGGGACAAGCCGAGCAGTACTTC. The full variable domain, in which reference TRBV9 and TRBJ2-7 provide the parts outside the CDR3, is DSGVTQTPKHLITATGQRVTLRCSPRSGDLSVYWYQQSLDQGLQFLIQYYNGEERAKGNILERFSAQQFPDLHSELNLSSLELGDSALYFCASSRGRGQAEQYFGPGTRLTVT.

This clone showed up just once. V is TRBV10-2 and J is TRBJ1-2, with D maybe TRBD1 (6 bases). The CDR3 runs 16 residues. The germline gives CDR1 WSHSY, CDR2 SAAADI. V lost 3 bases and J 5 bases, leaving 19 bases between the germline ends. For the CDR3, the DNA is TGCGCCAGCAGTGATCTCCCGGGACAAGTTTTTTATGGCTACACCTTC. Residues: CASSDLPGQVFYGYTF.

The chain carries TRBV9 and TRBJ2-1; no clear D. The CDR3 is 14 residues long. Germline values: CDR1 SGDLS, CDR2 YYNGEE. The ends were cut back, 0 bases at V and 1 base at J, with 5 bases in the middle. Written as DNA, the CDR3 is TGTGCCAGCAGCGTAGTGCAGTCCTACAATGAGCAGTTCTTC. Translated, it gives CASSVVQSYNEQFF.

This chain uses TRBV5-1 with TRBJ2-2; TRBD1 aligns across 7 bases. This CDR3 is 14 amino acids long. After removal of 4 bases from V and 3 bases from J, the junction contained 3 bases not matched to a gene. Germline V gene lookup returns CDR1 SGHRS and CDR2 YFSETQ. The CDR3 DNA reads TGCGCCAGCAGCAGGGACAGAGACACCGGGGAGCTGTTTTTT. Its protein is CASSRDRDTGELFF.

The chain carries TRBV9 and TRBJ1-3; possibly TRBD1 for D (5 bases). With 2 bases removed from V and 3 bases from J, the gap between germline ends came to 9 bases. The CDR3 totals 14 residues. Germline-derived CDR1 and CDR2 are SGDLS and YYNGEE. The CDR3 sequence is CASSVGGGGNTIYF. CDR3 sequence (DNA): TGTGCCAGCAGCGTCGGGGGGGGTGGAAACACCATATATTTT.

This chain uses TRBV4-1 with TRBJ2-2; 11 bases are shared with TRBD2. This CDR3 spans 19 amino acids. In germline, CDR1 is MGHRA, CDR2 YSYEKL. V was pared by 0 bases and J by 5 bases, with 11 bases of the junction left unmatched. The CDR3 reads CASSQDGRKTSGKTGELFF. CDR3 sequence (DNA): TGCGCCAGCAGCCAAGATGGGCGTAAGACTAGCGGGAAAACCGGGGAGCTGTTTTTT.

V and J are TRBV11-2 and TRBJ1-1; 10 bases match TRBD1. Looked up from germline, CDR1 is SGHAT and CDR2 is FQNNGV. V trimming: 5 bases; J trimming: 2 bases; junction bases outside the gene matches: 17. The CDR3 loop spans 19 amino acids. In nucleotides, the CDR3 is TGTGCCAGCAGCCTGGGAGATACGGGACAGGGGAAGGGTAACACTGAAGCTTTCTTT. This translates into CASSLGDTGQGKGNTEAFF.